This T cell receptor beta chain derives from a study of CD4 T cells in relation to SARS-CoV-2 and coronaviruses. Germline CDR1 SGHRS, CDR2 YFSETQ. There are 16 residues in the CDR3. V shed 3 bases and J 1 base; nucleotides not matched to a gene: 5. Study results and limitations: The cross-reactivity analysis covered only spike protein, not other viral proteins.

CD4+ T cells from unexposed donors were obtained before the COVID-19 pandemic (2011-2018). After nine to ten days of culture, CD4+ T cells were isolated. Unexposed-donor CD4+ T cells were probed with SARS-CoV-2 S/N and four cold-coronavirus spikes, cells permitting. This clone was counted a single time. Its antigen is undetermined. The repertoire was sequenced with immunoSEQ multiplex PCR; TCRdb's copy has only in-frame clones and lacks some. Among about 20,000 clones listed, roughly 77% were seen once. The TCR comes from a human donor in good health. The chain recombines TRBV5-1 with TRBJ2-2; 8 bases are a match to TRBD1. The source material was CD4+ T cells from PBMCs, cultured in vitro. The CDR3 loop is CASSSRTGRNTGELFF. The CDR3 bases are TGCGCCAGCAGCTCAAGGACAGGGCGGAACACCGGGGAGCTGTTTTTT.